This entry concerns a single T cell receptor (beta chain). This sample stems from a study of control samples from healthy donors and cancer patients. The CDR3 totals 18 residues. Trimming took 3 bases from V and 2 from J, leaving 23 bases between them. Germline CDR1 reads SGDLS; CDR2 reads YYNGEE. Here immunoSEQ multiplex PCR was the method, and the copy in TCRdb shows in-frame clones only, minus some. Of under 150,000 clones in the sample, approximately 88% were seen once. The chain is built from TRBV9 and TRBJ1-2; D is ambiguous. The clonotype was recovered from a man aged 35 to 55 in good health. The sequenced sample consisted of blood. CDR3 loop: CASSAPSWATALNYGYTF. The CDR3 nucleotides read TGTGCCAGCAGCGCTCCATCTTGGGCAACGGCTTTAAACTATGGCTACACCTTC.